Listed here are 32 T cell receptor beta chains from one sample, sequenced in a study of cytomegalovirus exposure and HLA in healthy donors. PCR was performed using 60 Vbeta and 13 Jbeta primers. TCRdb's table, derived via immunoSEQ multiplex PCR, lists solely in-frame clones and lacks some. The table has tens of thousands of clones, more than 70% seen once. Sequencing was done on a sample of PBMCs. The receptors stem from a middle-aged man in good health and CMV-seronegative.

This clone was recorded only once. The chain carries TRBV6-1 and TRBJ1-4, with TRBD1 matching 7 bases. Unmatched junction bases numbered 6, after V lost 6 bases and J lost 5 bases. This CDR3 contains 14 residues. CDR1 is MNHNS, CDR2 SASEGT, per germline. CDR3 region: CASSDRVENEKLFF. The CDR3 DNA reads as TGTGCCAGCAGCGACAGGGTTGAGAATGAAAAACTGTTTTTT.

The chain couples TRBV4-1 to TRBJ2-1; D is perhaps TRBD1 (5 bases). Trimming stripped 0 bases from V and 10 bases from J, with 13 bases between. The CDR3 spans 14 residues. CDR1 MGHRA and CDR2 YSYEKL come from the germline V gene. CDR3 sequence: CASSQERGRPEQFF. The CDR3 bases are TGCGCCAGCAGCCAAGAAAGGGGCCGTCCCGAGCAGTTCTTC.

The V and J genes are TRBV6-5 and TRBJ1-2; TRBD1 matches 7 bases. V lost 4 bases, J lost 8 bases, and 10 bases stayed unmatched. The CDR3 has 14 amino acids. Germline loops: CDR1 MNHEY, CDR2 SVGAGI. CDR3 in amino acids: CASSSRQGRGGYTF. Here the CDR3 DNA reads TGTGCCAGCAGTTCACGACAGGGTCGGGGGGGCTACACCTTC.

The CDR3 nucleotides read TGTGCCAGCAGCCCGATGGGACAGGGCTTTTTCTACGAGCAGTACTTC. Its protein product is CASSPMGQGFFYEQYF. The genes are TRBV5-4 and TRBJ2-7, with TRBD1 identical over 9 bases. The CDR3 loop spans 16 amino acids. Germline-derived CDR1 and CDR2 are SGHNT and YYREEE (reference sequence). Trimming cost V 4 bases and J 3 bases; bases outside gene matches: 11.

The chain carries TRBV14 and TRBJ2-1, with D uncertain. The germline CDR1 and CDR2 sequences are SGHDN and FVKESK. Trimming took 2 bases from V and 5 from J, leaving 7 bases between them. CDR3 length equals 13 residues. This CDR3 is CASSQTSHNEQFF. The CDR3, as DNA: TGTGCCAGCAGCCAAACCAGTCACAATGAGCAGTTCTTC.

In DNA form, the CDR3 reads TGTGCCTGGGGAGGACCGGGACTAGCGACAGATACGCAGTATTTT. Its translation is CAWGGPGLATDTQYF. V usage is TRBV30 and J usage is TRBJ2-3; 10 bases align to TRBD2. J lost 3 bases, V lost 5 bases, and 8 bases had no gene match. The CDR3 consists of 15 residues. Germline CDR1 GTSNPN, CDR2 SVGIG (reference sequence).

The CDR3 loop reads CASSLKQLNQPQHF. The CDR3 bases are TGTGCCAGCAGCTTGAAACAGTTAAATCAGCCCCAGCATTTT. V gene TRBV5-8 combines with J gene TRBJ1-5; D is undetermined. The germline V gene encodes CDR1 SGHTS and CDR2 YDEGEE. This CDR3 spans 14 amino acids. The V end lost 1 base, the J end lost 4 bases, and 9 bases lay between the germline ends.

The J gene is TRBJ2-1, the V gene TRBV30; D might be TRBD1 (5 bases). This CDR3 contains 14 residues. V shed 0 bases and J shed 10 bases, with 16 bases lying between them. Germline V lookup: CDR1 GTSNPN, CDR2 SVGIG (reference sequence). The CDR3 DNA follows: TGTGCCTGGAGTGTATTGTCGACCGCAGGGGAGCAGTTCTTC. Its translation: CAWSVLSTAGEQFF.

The rearrangement joins TRBV6-5 to TRBJ2-2; D is unresolved. The V end lost 2 bases, the J end lost 8 bases, and 6 bases lay between the germline ends. CDR1 is MNHEY, CDR2 SVGAGI, per germline. CDR3 size: 12 residues. CDR3 amino acids: CASSYNSGELFF. CDR3 coding DNA: TGTGCCAGCAGTTACAATTCGGGGGAGCTGTTTTTT.

The chain couples TRBV29-1 to TRBJ1-4; 7 bases are a match to TRBD1. The CDR3 runs to 13 residues. J lost 3 bases, V lost 7 bases, and 5 bases had no gene match. Germline V CDR1 and CDR2: SQVTM, ANQGSEA. CDR3: CSGGQAANEKLFF. The CDR3 bases are TGCAGCGGAGGACAGGCTGCTAATGAAAAACTGTTTTTT.

The gene calls are TRBV9 and TRBJ1-1, with no clear D. Germline-derived CDR1 and CDR2 are SGDLS and YYNGEE. V lost 0 bases and J 4 bases, leaving 10 bases between the germline ends. The CDR3 length is 14 residues. The CDR3 loop is CASSVDGLGTEAFF. The CDR3 DNA is TGTGCCAGCAGCGTAGATGGACTGGGCACTGAAGCTTTCTTT.

The V gene is TRBV6-5, the J gene TRBJ2-7, with 7 bases identical to TRBD1. Germline assignment: CDR1 MNHEY and CDR2 SVGAGI. The junction had 0 bases not matched to a gene; V was cut back by 0 bases and J by 4 bases. The CDR3 has 13 residues. CDR3: CASSYSGQYEQYF. The CDR3, as DNA: TGTGCCAGCAGTTACTCGGGACAGTACGAGCAGTACTTC.

V is TRBV9 and J is TRBJ2-3; TRBD2 agrees at 7 bases. The germline V gene has CDR1 SGDLS and CDR2 YYNGEE. Germline trimming cut 5 bases from V and 5 bases from J; bases unmatched to any gene: 2. This CDR3 region has 12 residues. The CDR3 nucleotides are TGTGCCAGCAGAGGGAGGGAAGATACGCAGTATTTT. It translates to CASRGREDTQYF. Looking up the rest from reference TRBV9 and TRBJ2-3 gives the full variable domain: DSGVTQTPKHLITATGQRVTLRCSPRSGDLSVYWYQQSLDQGLQFLIQYYNGEERAKGNILERFSAQQFPDLHSELNLSSLELGDSALYFCASRGREDTQYFGPGTRLTVL.

The chain recombines TRBV28 with TRBJ2-3; a possible D gene is TRBD1 (6 bases). CDR3 length: 16 residues. Trimming stripped 1 base from V and 3 bases from J, with 14 bases between. CDR1 and CDR2 from the germline V gene are MDHEN and SYDVKM. The CDR3 nucleotides are TGTGCCAGCAGTTTATCGAGTACAGGGTCGACAGATACGCAGTATTTT. Its protein is CASSLSSTGSTDTQYF.

This clone showed up just a few times. This sequence joins TRBV6-1 and TRBJ1-6; 8 bases are a match to TRBD1. The CDR3 runs 13 residues. CDR1 and CDR2 (germline): MNHNS, SASEGT. V was clipped by 11 bases and J by 7 bases; unmatched bases: 7. The CDR3 region is CAEGDRMNSPLHF. Here the CDR3 DNA reads TGTGCCGAGGGGGACAGGATGAATTCACCCCTCCACTTT.

This clone was observed a few times. The chain combines TRBV6-6 with TRBJ1-1, with D unresolved. Looked up from germline, CDR1 is MNHNY and CDR2 is SVGAGI (reference sequence). The CDR3 extends over 13 amino acids. V was cut by 5 bases and J by 0 bases, with 7 bases left in between. The CDR3 DNA reads TGTGCCAGCAGTCCCCGTATGAACACTGAAGCTTTCTTT. Residues: CASSPRMNTEAFF.

This clone was counted a few times. This chain uses TRBV6-5 with TRBJ1-2, with 9 bases matching TRBD1. The J segment lost 6 bases and the V segment lost 5 bases, leaving 4 bases of the junction unmatched. The CDR3 has 13 amino acids. Looked up from germline, CDR1 is MNHEY and CDR2 is SVGAGI. The CDR3 reads CASSVTGGHGYTF. CDR3 DNA: TGTGCCAGCAGTGTGACAGGGGGTCATGGCTACACCTTC.

This clone was counted between two and nine times. The V gene is TRBV7-3, the J gene TRBJ1-1; no definite D call. This CDR3 is 15 amino acids long. Between the trimmed V and J ends, which lost 5 bases and 1 base, there was a span of 14 bases. The germline V gene has CDR1 SGHTA and CDR2 FQGTGA. This CDR3 reads CASSPSDTRNTEAFF. DNA of the CDR3: TGTGCCAGCAGCCCAAGTGACACCCGGAACACTGAAGCTTTCTTT. The variable domain in full, with the rest retrieved from reference TRBV7-3 and TRBJ1-1, is GAGVSQTPSNKVTEKGKYVELRCDPISGHTALYWYRQSLGQGPEFLIYFQGTGAADDSGLPNDRFFAVRPEGSVSTLKIQRTERGDSAVYLCASSPSDTRNTEAFFGQGTRLTVV.

This chain connects TRBV27 to TRBJ2-1; D gene unclear. Germline V gene data show CDR1 as MNHEY and CDR2 as SMNVEV (reference sequence). V lost 7 bases to trimming and J lost 4 bases, with 14 bases between them. The CDR3 totals 14 residues. CDR3 region: CASTPANKYNEQFF. CDR3 nucleotide sequence: TGTGCCAGCACGCCAGCGAATAAGTACAATGAGCAGTTCTTC.

CDR3 residues: CASRRWGANEKLFF. The CDR3 DNA sequence: TGTGCCAGCAGGCGGTGGGGGGCTAATGAAAAACTGTTTTTT. The rearrangement links TRBV11-2 to TRBJ1-4; D may be TRBD1 (5 bases). The CDR3 is 14 amino acids. V dropped 6 bases and J dropped 3 bases, with 11 bases sitting between them. The germline V gene encodes CDR1 SGHAT and CDR2 FQNNGV.

The count of this clone is one. The chain joins TRBV6-6 to TRBJ1-1, with 9 positions matching TRBD1. In germline, CDR1 is MNHNY, CDR2 SVGAGI (reference sequence). With V trimmed by 7 bases and J by 6 bases, 6 bases remained unmatched. The length of the CDR3 is 13 residues. The CDR3 coding sequence is TGTGCCAGCATTCGGACAGGGGTCGCTGAAGCTTTCTTT. This sequence encodes CASIRTGVAEAFF.

This clone appeared a few times. The chain recombines TRBV9 with TRBJ1-4; D is unresolved. CDR3 length equals 15 residues. The germline V and J ends were trimmed by 4 bases and 5 bases, with 15 bases remaining between them. The germline gives CDR1 SGDLS, CDR2 YYNGEE. This chain's CDR3 is CASSLALGENEKLFF. The CDR3 DNA reads as TGTGCCAGCAGCCTAGCACTCGGGGAGAATGAAAAACTGTTTTTT.

The chain is built from TRBV11-3 and TRBJ1-1, with D tentatively TRBD1 (6 bases). The CDR3 is made up of 16 amino acids. Trimming left V 5 bases short and J 2 bases short, with 18 bases between. Germline lookup yields CDR1 SGHNT and CDR2 YENEEA. CDR3 bases: TGTGCCAGCAGCGGTCGCATGGACAGCACTAACACTGAAGCTTTCTTT. Encoded protein: CASSGRMDSTNTEAFF. Together with reference TRBV11-3 and TRBJ1-1, the CDR3 gives the full variable domain: EAGVVQSPRYKIIEKKQPVAFWCNPISGHNTLYWYLQNLGQGPELLIRYENEEAVDDSQLPKDRFSAERLKGVDSTLKIQPAELGDSAVYLCASSGRMDSTNTEAFFGQGTRLTVV.

This clone came up a few times. The chain uses TRBV6-5 and TRBJ1-1; D is unclear. V was clipped by 2 bases and J by 7 bases, with 14 bases between them. The CDR3 covers 14 residues. Germline V CDR1 and CDR2: MNHEY, SVGAGI. CDR3 in amino acids: CASSYDEQSFEAFF. The CDR3 region has the DNA TGTGCCAGCAGTTACGACGAACAGTCCTTTGAAGCTTTCTTT.

This sequence joins TRBV15 and TRBJ1-1; the D gene is possibly TRBD1 (6 bases). Germline CDR1 reads LNHNV; CDR2 reads YYDKDF (reference sequence). The CDR3 contains 15 residues. The V end was cut by 0 bases, the J end by 4 bases, with 12 bases between. The CDR3 DNA reads TGTGCCACCAGCAGAGATCAGGGAGGGGGCACTGAAGCTTTCTTT. This encodes CATSRDQGGGTEAFF.

The chain recombines TRBV4-1 with TRBJ1-4; D ambiguous. The CDR3 is 16 residues long. Germline CDR1 is MGHRA and CDR2 is YSYEKL. Trimming cost V 2 bases and J 8 bases, with 18 bases left between them. The CDR3 sequence: CASSQTGRSEGEKLFF. CDR3 sequence (DNA): TGCGCCAGCAGCCAAACCGGACGTTCCGAGGGCGAAAAACTGTTTTTT.

This CDR3 is CASSLRARNTEAFF. CDR3 in DNA: TGTGCCAGCAGTTTGAGGGCCCGAAACACTGAAGCTTTCTTT. The V and J genes are TRBV27 and TRBJ1-1; D gene uncertain. The V gene's germline CDR1 is MNHEY and CDR2 SMNVEV (reference sequence). The V gene lost 3 bases and the J gene lost 2 bases, with 10 bases spanning the gap. The CDR3 extends over 14 amino acids.

This chain links TRBV5-1 with TRBJ2-5; the match to TRBD2 covers 7 bases. Trimming cost V 3 bases and J 5 bases; bases outside gene matches: 7. CDR3 length equals 14 residues. Germline V gene sequence: CDR1 SGHRS, CDR2 YFSETQ. CDR3 nucleotides: TGCGCCAGCAGCTCAGGACTAGGTTCGGAGACCCAGTACTTC. It specifies CASSSGLGSETQYF.

This clone was detected a few times. The rearrangement joins TRBV7-3 to TRBJ1-1; TRBD1 aligns across 8 bases. Germline lookup yields CDR1 SGHTA and CDR2 FQGTGA. The junction had 3 bases not matched to a gene; V was cut back by 6 bases and J by 3 bases. The CDR3 loop spans 13 amino acids. The CDR3, as DNA: TGTGCCAGCAGACTACAGGGGGACACTGAAGCTTTCTTT. It is translated as CASRLQGDTEAFF.

In its sample, this clone was seen a few times. V gene TRBV5-1 combines with J gene TRBJ2-7; the match to TRBD1 covers 9 bases. Germline V gene data show CDR1 as SGHRS and CDR2 as YFSETQ. The CDR3 spans 13 residues. After removal of 6 bases from V and 5 bases from J, the junction contained 6 bases not matched to a gene. The CDR3 loop is CASKLTGGHEQYF. The CDR3 DNA sequence: TGCGCCAGCAAACTTACAGGGGGCCACGAGCAGTACTTC.

About this clone itself: At the DNA level, this CDR3 is encoded by other sequences in the same sample as well. This chain links TRBV7-3 with TRBJ1-2; 8 positions match TRBD1. V trimming: 4 bases; J trimming: 8 bases; junction bases outside the gene matches: 6. CDR3 size: 13 residues. Germline values: CDR1 SGHTA, CDR2 FQGTGA. DNA for the CDR3: TGTGCCAGCAGCTCATCGACAGGGGAAGGCTACACCTTC. It encodes CASSSSTGEGYTF.

This chain uses TRBV9 with TRBJ2-7; 10 nucleotides agree with TRBD2. Per the germline V gene, CDR1 is SGDLS and CDR2 is YYNGEE. J was trimmed by 6 bases and V by 4 bases; bases with no gene match: 7. This CDR3 is built from 14 residues. DNA for the CDR3: TGTGCCAGCAGCATTCTAGCGGGAGCATCCGAGCAGTACTTC. Residues: CASSILAGASEQYF.